This T cell receptor beta chain was identified in a study of cytomegalovirus exposure and HLA in healthy donors. About the study: The same platform used for the approximately 670 first-cohort repertoires was also used for the 100 to 150 validation repertoires, as a later analysis reported.

From germline, CDR1 is SNHLY and CDR2 FYNNEI. The trim removed 7 bases at V and 4 bases at J, leaving 14 bases unmatched. The CDR3 runs 17 residues. TCRdb's copy holds only in-frame clones and misses some; the assay was immunoSEQ multiplex PCR. Of over 200,000 clones in the sample, more than 75% were seen once. As concerns this clone: Antigen unknown.

General study findings and limits: In vitro experiments confirmed that a few CMV-associated chains were specific for CMV antigens.

Sequences were obtained from PBMCs. The V call is TRBV2, the J call TRBJ2-7, with 12 bases aligning to TRBD2. The sequence derives from a woman under 30 in good health and CMV-seropositive. The CDR3 spells CASMGTSGSRGGYEQYF. The CDR3 DNA follows: TGTGCCAGCATGGGGACTAGCGGGTCCCGCGGAGGATACGAGCAGTACTTC.